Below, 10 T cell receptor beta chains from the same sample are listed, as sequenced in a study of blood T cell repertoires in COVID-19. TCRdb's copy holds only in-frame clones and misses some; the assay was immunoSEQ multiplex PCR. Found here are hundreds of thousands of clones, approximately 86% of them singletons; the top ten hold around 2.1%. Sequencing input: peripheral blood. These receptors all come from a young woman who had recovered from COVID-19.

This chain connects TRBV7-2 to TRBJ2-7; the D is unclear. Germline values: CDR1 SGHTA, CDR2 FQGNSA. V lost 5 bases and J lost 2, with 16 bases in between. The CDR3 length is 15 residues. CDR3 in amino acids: CASSLEPIGPYEQYF. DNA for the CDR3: TGTGCCAGCAGCCTGGAACCAATTGGGCCCTACGAGCAGTACTTC.

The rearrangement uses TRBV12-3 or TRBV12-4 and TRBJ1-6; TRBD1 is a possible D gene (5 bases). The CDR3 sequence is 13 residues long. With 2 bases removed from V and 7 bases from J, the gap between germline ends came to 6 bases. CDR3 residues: CASSLKGNSPLHF. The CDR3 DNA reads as TGTGCCAGCAGTTTAAAGGGGAATTCACCCCTCCACTTT.

CDR3 in amino acids: CASSSGLAASSYNEQFF. CDR3 in DNA: TGTGCCAGCAGCTCGGGACTAGCGGCGAGCTCCTACAATGAGCAGTTCTTC. This sequence joins TRBV7-2 and TRBJ2-1, with 11 bases that match TRBD2. The CDR3 length is 17 residues. Germline lookup yields CDR1 SGHTA and CDR2 FQGNSA. The J segment lost 0 bases and the V segment lost 4 bases, leaving 5 bases of the junction unmatched.

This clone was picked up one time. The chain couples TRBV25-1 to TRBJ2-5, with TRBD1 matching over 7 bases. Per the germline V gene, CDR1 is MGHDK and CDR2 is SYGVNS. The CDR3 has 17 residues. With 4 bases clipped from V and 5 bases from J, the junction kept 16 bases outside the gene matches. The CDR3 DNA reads TGTGCCAGCAGTGGCCCACCGGCACAGGGGCGAGGGGAGACCCAGTACTTC. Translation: CASSGPPAQGRGETQYF.

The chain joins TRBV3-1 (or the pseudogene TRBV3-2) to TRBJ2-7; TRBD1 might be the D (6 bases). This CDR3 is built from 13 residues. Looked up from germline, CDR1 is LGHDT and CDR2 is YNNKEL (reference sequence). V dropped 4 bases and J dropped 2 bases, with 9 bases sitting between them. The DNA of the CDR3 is TGTGCCAGCAGCCGAACAGGGACCTACGAGCAGTACTTC. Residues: CASSRTGTYEQYF.

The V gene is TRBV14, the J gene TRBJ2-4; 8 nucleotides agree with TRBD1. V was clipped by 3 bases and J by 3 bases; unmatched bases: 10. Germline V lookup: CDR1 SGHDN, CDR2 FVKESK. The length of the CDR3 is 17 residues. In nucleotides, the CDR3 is TGTGCCAGCAGCCAGAGACAGGGGTGGGAAGGCAAAAACATTCAGTACTTC. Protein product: CASSQRQGWEGKNIQYF.

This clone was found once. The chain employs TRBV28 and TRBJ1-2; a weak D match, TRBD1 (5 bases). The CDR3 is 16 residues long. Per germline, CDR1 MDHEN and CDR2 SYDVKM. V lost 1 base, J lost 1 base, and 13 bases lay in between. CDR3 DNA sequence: TGTGCCAGCAGTTTATCACCAGGGTCCCTTAACTATGGCTACACCTTC. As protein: CASSLSPGSLNYGYTF.

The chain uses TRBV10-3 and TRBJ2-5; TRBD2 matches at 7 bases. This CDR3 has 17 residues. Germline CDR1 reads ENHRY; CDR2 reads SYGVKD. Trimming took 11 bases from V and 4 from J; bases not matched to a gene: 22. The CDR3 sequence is CAPPSGAGTTVGETQYF. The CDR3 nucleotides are TGTGCCCCCCCCTCGGGAGCCGGGACTACCGTTGGAGAGACCCAGTACTTC.

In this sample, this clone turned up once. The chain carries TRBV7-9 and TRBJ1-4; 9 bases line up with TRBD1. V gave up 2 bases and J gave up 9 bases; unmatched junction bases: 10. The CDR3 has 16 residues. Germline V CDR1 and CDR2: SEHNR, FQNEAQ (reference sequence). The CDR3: CASSLFSRDRDKKLFF. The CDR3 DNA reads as TGTGCCAGCAGCTTATTTTCGAGGGACAGGGATAAAAAACTGTTTTTT.

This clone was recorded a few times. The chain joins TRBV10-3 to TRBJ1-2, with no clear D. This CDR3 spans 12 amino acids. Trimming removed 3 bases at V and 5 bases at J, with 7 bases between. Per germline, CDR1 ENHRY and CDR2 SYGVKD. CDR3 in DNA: TGTGCCATCAGTGAAGAGCCGTATGGCTACACCTTC. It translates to CAISEEPYGYTF.